These T cell receptor beta chains were read from a single sample in a study of blood T cell repertoires in COVID-19. Profiled with immunoSEQ multiplex PCR; TCRdb holds only in-frame clones, not every one. The sample carries more than 100,000 clones, 82% recorded once. Sequenced material: peripheral blood. The receptor source for this set is a woman between 70 and 85 years old with acute or convalescent COVID-19. Both conserved end residues are part of each CDR3. D genes are given only for firm matches. Expanded clones get a size class; other rows say once, few or many, or leave the size out.

clone_size	v_call	cdr3_length	j_call	d_call	cdr3_aa	cdr3_nt
NA	TRBV6-5	15	TRBJ2-2	TRBD2	CASSLAGAGTGELFF	TGTGCCAGCTCGCTAGCGGGGGCCGGCACCGGGGAGCTGTTTTTT
NA	TRBV12-1	18	TRBJ2-6	NA	CASSSGTGASSGANVLTF	TGTGCCAGCAGCTCCGGGACAGGGGCCAGCTCTGGGGCCAACGTCCTGACTTTC
few	TRBV5-4	17	TRBJ1-3	TRBD1	CASSLAGGRGSGNTIYF	TGTGCCAGCAGCTTGGCAGGGGGTAGGGGCTCTGGAAACACCATATATTTT
NA	TRBV11-2	16	TRBJ1-2	NA	CASSDPLRGYFYGYTF	TGTGCCAGCAGCGACCCGCTAAGGGGGTACTTCTATGGCTACACCTTC
NA	TRBV6-2/TRBV6-3	14	TRBJ2-5	NA	CASSPPSRAETQYF	TGTGCCAGCAGCCCGCCGAGCAGGGCAGAGACCCAGTACTTC
NA	TRBV24-1	16	TRBJ2-3	TRBD2	CATSAGRGSGRDTQYF	TGTGCCACCAGTGCAGGGCGGGGGAGTGGAAGAGATACGCAGTATTTT
NA	TRBV7-9	14	TRBJ1-1	NA	CASSLSRLNTEAFF	TGTGCCAGCAGCTTATCACGGTTGAACACTGAAGCTTTCTTT
NA	TRBV10-3	16	TRBJ1-4	NA	CAISESRGGPWEKLFF	TGTGCCATCAGTGAGTCGCGAGGCGGTCCTTGGGAAAAACTGTTTTTT
NA	TRBV11-2	17	TRBJ2-2	TRBD2	CAAKGLAGRGNTGELFF	TGTGCCGCCAAAGGACTAGCGGGGCGCGGGAACACCGGGGAGCTGTTTTTT
NA	TRBV5-1	15	TRBJ1-4	TRBD1	CASSSGGIRGEKLFF	TGCGCCAGCAGCTCAGGGGGAATTCGGGGTGAAAAACTGTTTTTT
once	TRBV2	15	TRBJ1-3	NA	CASSVEVLSGNTIYF	TGTGCCAGCAGTGTGGAGGTCCTCTCTGGAAACACCATATATTTT
NA	TRBV19	13	TRBJ2-7	NA	CASSNQGQYEQYF	TGTGCCAGTAGTAATCAGGGGCAGTACGAGCAGTACTTC
NA	TRBV28	14	TRBJ1-2	NA	CASLLGGSNYGYTF	TGTGCCAGCCTCCTCGGGGGATCTAACTATGGCTACACCTTC
NA	TRBV7-9	13	TRBJ1-4	TRBD1	CAATQGDNEKLFF	TGTGCCGCCACCCAGGGGGATAATGAAAAACTGTTTTTT
NA	TRBV10-2	13	TRBJ1-1	NA	CASSLQGNTEAFF	TGCGCCAGCAGTTTACAGGGGAACACTGAAGCTTTCTTT
NA	TRBV6-6	16	TRBJ2-2	TRBD2	CASTTQRGPYTGELFF	TGTGCCAGCACCACCCAGCGGGGGCCTTACACCGGGGAGCTGTTTTTT
NA	TRBV24-1	14	TRBJ2-5	TRBD2	CATSDALAAETQYF	TGTGCCACCAGTGATGCCCTAGCGGCAGAGACCCAGTACTTC
NA	TRBV5-4	13	TRBJ2-2	NA	CASSTQNTGELFF	TGTGCCAGCAGCACACAGAACACCGGGGAGCTGTTTTTT
NA	TRBV30	14	TRBJ1-2	NA	CAWSVRGGSYGYTF	TGTGCCTGGAGTGTAAGGGGTGGCAGCTATGGCTACACCTTC
NA	TRBV4-2	15	TRBJ2-1	NA	CASSQEPSSYNEQFF	TGTGCCAGCAGCCAAGAACCGAGCTCCTACAATGAGCAGTTCTTC
few	TRBV5-1	13	TRBJ1-2	NA	CASREDSQYGYTF	TGCGCCAGCAGAGAGGACAGCCAGTATGGCTACACCTTC
NA	TRBV5-4	14	TRBJ1-2	TRBD1	CASSLDRGLNGYTF	TGTGCCAGCAGCCTGGACAGGGGGCTCAATGGCTACACCTTC
once	TRBV28	16	TRBJ2-1	NA	CASTQGGGTSQSGQFF	TGTGCCAGCACCCAGGGGGGTGGGACTTCCCAGTCGGGGCAGTTCTTC
NA	TRBV4-1	17	TRBJ2-5	TRBD2	CASSQGGAGGVRETQYF	TGCGCCAGCAGCCAAGGGGGAGCGGGGGGCGTGAGGGAGACCCAGTACTTC
NA	TRBV6-2/TRBV6-3	16	TRBJ1-2	NA	CASSYSTGVWRYGYTF	TGTGCCAGCAGTTACTCGACGGGAGTATGGCGCTATGGCTACACCTTC
NA	TRBV3-1/TRBV3-2	14	TRBJ1-4	TRBD1	CASSLRGPNEKLFF	TGTGCCAGCAGCCTCAGGGGGCCTAATGAAAAACTGTTTTTT
NA	TRBV5-1	15	TRBJ1-6	NA	CASSLESHNNSPLHF	TGCGCCAGCAGCTTGGAGTCACACAATAATTCACCCCTCCACTTT
NA	TRBV7-8	13	TRBJ2-7	NA	CASGDRVIYEQYF	TGTGCTAGCGGGGACAGGGTTATCTACGAGCAGTACTTC
NA	TRBV15	16	TRBJ2-3	NA	CATSRSKGIQGDTQYF	TGTGCCACCAGCAGAAGTAAGGGTATTCAGGGAGATACGCAGTATTTT
NA	TRBV19	14	TRBJ1-2	NA	CASGGTGSGYGYTF	TGTGCCAGTGGCGGGACGGGGAGCGGCTATGGCTACACCTTC
NA	TRBV10-3	13	TRBJ1-1	NA	CAISESTGPEAFF	TGTGCCATCAGTGAGTCGACAGGACCTGAAGCTTTCTTT
once	TRBV6-2/TRBV6-3	15	TRBJ2-1	TRBD2	CASSNRGGPYNEQFF	TGTGCCAGCAGTAACCGGGGGGGCCCCTACAATGAGCAGTTCTTC
once	TRBV19	13	TRBJ2-7	NA	CASRSTGTYEQYF	TGTGCCAGTAGATCTACAGGGACCTACGAGCAGTACTTC
NA	TRBV5-4	14	TRBJ1-1	NA	CASSLEGSGRQAFF	TGTGCCAGCAGCTTGGAGGGTTCGGGAAGACAAGCTTTCTTT
NA	TRBV21-1	14	TRBJ1-2	NA	CASRYIRTGPSRTF	TGTGCCAGCAGATACATTCGGACAGGGCCAAGCCGCACCTTC
NA	TRBV6-5	13	TRBJ1-5	TRBD1	CASTDRVNQPQHF	TGTGCCAGCACGGACAGGGTCAACCAGCCCCAGCATTTT
once	TRBV6-5	14	TRBJ1-1	TRBD1	CASTLDRVHTEAFF	TGTGCCAGCACCTTAGACAGGGTGCACACTGAAGCTTTCTTT
NA	TRBV15	15	TRBJ1-5	NA	CATSRPGQFLGPQHF	TGTGCCACCAGCAGACCTGGACAGTTCTTAGGGCCCCAGCATTTT
NA	TRBV29-1	14	TRBJ1-2	NA	CSVAGREANYGYTF	TGCAGCGTTGCCGGACGGGAAGCTAACTATGGCTACACCTTC
few	TRBV5-4	15	TRBJ1-1	TRBD1	CASSTRNRGNTEAFF	TGTGCCAGCAGCACCCGAAACAGGGGGAACACTGAAGCTTTCTTT
NA	TRBV25-1	15	TRBJ1-6	NA	CASSGTGVLSSPLHF	TGTGCCAGCAGTGGGACCGGGGTTCTCAGTTCACCCCTCCACTTT
NA	TRBV7-2	15	TRBJ1-5	NA	CASSLIRGGNQPQHF	TGTGCCAGCAGCCTTATCAGGGGAGGCAATCAGCCCCAGCATTTT
NA	TRBV10-1	14	TRBJ2-5	TRBD2	CASSTGLAQETQYF	TGCGCCAGCAGCACAGGACTAGCCCAAGAGACCCAGTACTTC
NA	TRBV2	13	TRBJ1-1	NA	CASIKTESTEAFF	TGTGCCAGCATTAAAACAGAGAGCACTGAAGCTTTCTTT
NA	TRBV6-2/TRBV6-3	16	TRBJ2-1	TRBD1	CASSDRGQSSYNEQFF	TGTGCCAGCAGTGACAGGGGGCAGAGCTCCTACAATGAGCAGTTCTTC
NA	TRBV2	13	TRBJ1-2	NA	CASSGSGNFAYTF	TGTGCCAGCAGTGGGTCGGGGAATTTTGCCTACACCTTC